Following are 32 T cell receptor beta chains from one sample sequenced in a study of blood T cells in healthy people across ages. The authors ran a second PCR of 7 to 11 cycles using a sample-barcoded 5' primer and a J-beta primer mix. TCRdb reanalysed the 5' RACE reads using MiXCR and keeps one entry per CDR3 protein. The sample has 1.5 million to 1.8 million distinct CDR3 sequences, under 55% seen once. The sequenced material came from blood. The receptors originated from a woman between 18 and 29 years old in good health.

The gene calls are TRBV7-9 and TRBJ2-1, with 7 bases matching TRBD1. V shed 2 bases, J shed 5 bases, and the junction held 9 bases outside the gene matches. This CDR3 comprises 16 residues. Germline V gene sequence: CDR1 SEHNR, CDR2 FQNEAQ (reference sequence). CDR3 nucleotide sequence: TGTGCCAGCAGCTTAATTACGGCAGGGGGTGACAATGAGCAGTTCTTC. It translates to CASSLITAGGDNEQFF.

Comments on this clonotype: At one end the junction does not follow the germline gene, possibly because of a read error. J is TRBJ2-2 and V is TRBV6-5; D is possibly TRBD2 (5 bases). The CDR3 length is 16 residues. CDR1 MNHEY and CDR2 SVGAGI come from the germline V gene. This CDR3 reads CASRSFAARNTGKLFF. In DNA, the CDR3 is TGTGCCAGCAGGTCGTTTGCGGCCCGAAACACCGGGAAGCTGTTTTTT.

This clonotype was seen repeatedly, ten times or more. This chain connects TRBV7-3 to TRBJ1-5, with D unresolved. The CDR3 has 13 amino acids. Per germline, CDR1 SGHTA and CDR2 FQGTGA. The ends were cut back, 2 bases at V and 3 bases at J, with 5 bases in the middle. CDR3 sequence: CASSLDINQPQHF. The DNA of the CDR3 is TGTGCCAGCAGCTTAGACATCAATCAGCCCCAGCATTTT. Combining the CDR3 with reference TRBV7-3 and TRBJ1-5 gives the whole variable domain GAGVSQTPSNKVTEKGKYVELRCDPISGHTALYWYRQSLGQGPEFLIYFQGTGAADDSGLPNDRFFAVRPEGSVSTLKIQRTERGDSAVYLCASSLDINQPQHFGDGTRLSIL.

The V and J genes are TRBV6-5 and TRBJ1-2; D is perhaps TRBD1 (6 bases). This CDR3 is 16 amino acids long. Germline V gives CDR1 MNHEY, CDR2 SVGAGI. V dropped 6 bases and J dropped 4 bases, with 21 bases sitting between them. The CDR3 sequence: CASSLGGGTTPYGYTF. The CDR3 DNA sequence: TGTGCCAGCAGCCTAGGTGGTGGGACAACTCCCTATGGCTACACCTTC.

Details on this clonotype: Relative to the germline gene, one junction end is altered; a read error may explain this. The chain joins TRBV7-7 to TRBJ2-6; D perhaps matches TRBD1 (6 bases). CDR3 length: 17 residues. Germline CDR1 is SSHAT and CDR2 is FNYEAQ (reference sequence). CDR3 in amino acids: CASSKEGVGSGANVLTF. CDR3 DNA sequence: TGTGCTAGCAGTAAAGAGGGGGTAGGATCAGGGGCCAACGTCCTGACTTTC. The variable domain in full, with the rest retrieved from reference TRBV7-7 and TRBJ2-6, is GAGVSQSPRYKVTKRGQDVTLRCDPISSHATLYWYQQALGQGPEFLTYFNYEAQPDKSGLPSDRFSAERPEGSISTLTIQRTEQRDSAMYRCASSKEGVGSGANVLTFGAGSRLTVL.

The chain is built from TRBV12-3 or TRBV12-4 and TRBJ2-5, with D uncertain. V lost 2 bases and J lost 1, with 11 bases in between. This CDR3 comprises 15 residues. The CDR3 loop reads CASSLRSSAQETQYF. Written as DNA, the CDR3 is TGTGCCAGCAGTTTAAGATCCAGCGCCCAAGAGACCCAGTACTTC.

J is TRBJ2-7 and V is TRBV9, with 8 bases that match TRBD2. Germline V lookup: CDR1 SGDLS, CDR2 YYNGEE. J was trimmed by 9 bases and V by 0 bases; bases with no gene match: 2. The CDR3 spans 12 residues. The chain's CDR3 is CASSVDAGGQYF. Written as DNA, the CDR3 is TGTGCCAGCAGCGTAGATGCGGGGGGGCAGTACTTC.

The rearrangement joins TRBV5-1 to TRBJ1-2; 9 positions match TRBD1. Unmatched junction bases numbered 10, after V lost 4 bases and J lost 12 bases. Germline CDR1 SGHRS, CDR2 YFSETQ. CDR3 length: 13 residues. CDR3: CASSGTGSDGHTF. CDR3 nucleotides: TGCGCCAGCAGCGGGACAGGGTCCGACGGCCACACCTTC. The complete variable domain, with remaining parts taken from reference TRBV5-1 and TRBJ1-2, reads KAGVTQTPRYLIKTRGQQVTLSCSPISGHRSVSWYQQTPGQGLQFLFEYFSETQRNKGNFPGRFSGRQFSNSRSEMNVSTLELGDSALYLCASSGTGSDGHTFGSGTRLTVV.

The chain has TRBV20-1 and TRBJ2-1; 10 nucleotides agree with TRBD1. V lost 1 base to trimming and J lost 4 bases; unmatched junction nucleotides: 7. The CDR3 has 16 amino acids. CDR1 DFQATT and CDR2 SNEGSKA come from the germline V gene (reference sequence). For the CDR3, the DNA is TGCAGTGCTAGAGTCCCGCGACAGGGGGCTTACAATGAGCAGTTCTTC. Residues: CSARVPRQGAYNEQFF.

This chain joins TRBV7-2 and TRBJ2-4; 8 positions agree with TRBD2. Germline V gene sequence: CDR1 SGHTA, CDR2 FQGNSA. J gave up 13 bases and V 4 bases, and 12 bases lay outside the gene matches. The CDR3 contains 14 residues. The CDR3, as DNA: TGTGCCAGCAGCTCGAGAGCGGGAGCGCGGGAGCAGTACTTC. It encodes CASSSRAGAREQYF.

The chain carries TRBV24-1 and TRBJ1-5, with D possibly TRBD1 on 6 matching bases. Per the germline V gene, CDR1 is KGHDR and CDR2 is SFDVKD. The CDR3 consists of 15 residues. Trimming pared 4 bases from V and 4 bases from J, leaving 13 bases between. The CDR3 spells CATSDSTGGNQPQHF. Written as DNA, the CDR3 is TGTGCCACCAGTGACTCGACAGGCGGAAATCAGCCCCAGCATTTT.

The chain joins TRBV20-1 to TRBJ1-4, with D unresolved. The CDR3 sequence is 16 residues long. With 6 bases removed from V and 5 bases from J, the gap between germline ends came to 22 bases. CDR1 and CDR2 (germline): DFQATT, SNEGSKA (reference sequence). This chain's CDR3 is CSAQRVGIKENEKLFF. The CDR3 DNA follows: TGCAGTGCGCAGAGGGTGGGAATTAAGGAAAATGAAAAACTGTTTTTT.

This clonotype was recorded at least ten times. The V gene is TRBV5-1, the J gene TRBJ2-1; D is undetermined. Germline values: CDR1 SGHRS, CDR2 YFSETQ. The V end lost 0 bases, the J end lost 5 bases, and 6 bases lay between the germline ends. This CDR3 region has 13 residues. The CDR3 reads CASSLAPNNEQFF. The CDR3 DNA reads as TGCGCCAGCAGCTTGGCCCCTAACAATGAGCAGTTCTTC.

The rearrangement joins TRBV12-3 or TRBV12-4 to TRBJ2-5, with TRBD2 identical over 9 bases. V lost 3 bases and J lost 7; bases outside the gene matches: 12. CDR3 size: 16 residues. The CDR3 loop is CASSFWRAGGPRTQYF. CDR3 bases: TGTGCCAGCAGTTTTTGGCGAGCGGGAGGACCCCGGACCCAGTACTTC.

The J gene is TRBJ2-5, the V gene TRBV7-9; 7 bases align to TRBD1. Germline CDR1 SEHNR, CDR2 FQNEAQ (reference sequence). The CDR3 loop spans 11 amino acids. The J segment lost 13 bases and the V segment lost 6 bases, leaving 8 bases of the junction unmatched. The CDR3: CASRHDRERYF. The CDR3, as DNA: TGTGCCAGCAGGCACGACAGGGAGCGGTACTTC.

This clonotype has at least ten counts. A single base separates this from a much larger clone, so it may be a read error. The V and J genes are TRBV12-3 or TRBV12-4 and TRBJ1-5, with D possibly matching TRBD1 (5 bases). This CDR3 region has 15 residues. With 3 bases removed from V and 1 base from J, the gap between germline ends came to 10 bases. In nucleotides, the CDR3 is TGTGCCAGCAGTTTTGCCAGGGAGAGCAATCAGCCCCAGCATTTT. It encodes CASSFARESNQPQHF.

This sequence joins TRBV4-1 and TRBJ1-3, with D possibly TRBD1 on 5 matching bases. From germline, CDR1 is MGHRA and CDR2 YSYEKL. Trimming removed 5 bases from V and 3 bases from J, with 20 bases in between. This CDR3 has 17 amino acids. The CDR3 DNA reads TGCGCCAGCAGCTTCGCCGGGACGGGGATTCGTGGAAACACCATATATTTT. It translates to CASSFAGTGIRGNTIYF.

CDR3 in DNA: TGTGCCTCTACGAAACGGGACAGGGGATACAATGAGCAGTTCTTC. This translates into CASTKRDRGYNEQFF. V usage is TRBV12-3 or TRBV12-4 and J usage is TRBJ2-1; 10 bases map to TRBD1. The CDR3 runs to 15 residues. V trimming: 11 bases; J trimming: 4 bases; junction bases outside the gene matches: 11.

The CDR3 region is CASSSWDSYGYTF. As DNA, the CDR3 is TGTGCCAGCAGTTCTTGGGACAGCTATGGCTACACCTTC. The gene calls are TRBV27 and TRBJ1-2, with TRBD1 identical over 7 bases. Germline CDR1 is MNHEY and CDR2 is SMNVEV (reference sequence). Trimming removed 4 bases from V and 4 bases from J; junction bases left unmatched: 3. The CDR3 contains 13 residues.

This clonotype was recorded a few times. This chain joins TRBV7-9 and TRBJ1-2; D uncertain. There are 13 residues in the CDR3. The V end lost 5 bases, the J end lost 5 bases, and 12 bases lay between the germline ends. Germline-derived CDR1 and CDR2 are SEHNR and FQNEAQ (reference sequence). The CDR3 DNA sequence: TGTGCCAGCAGCGGTACGGGAAGATATGGCTACACCTTC. Its translation is CASSGTGRYGYTF. Drawing the rest from reference TRBV7-9 and TRBJ1-2, the complete variable domain is DTGVSQNPRHKITKRGQNVTFRCDPISEHNRLYWYRQTLGQGPEFLTYFQNEAQLEKSRLLSDRFSAERPKGSFSTLEIQRTEQGDSAMYLCASSGTGRYGYTFGSGTRLTVV.

The chain couples TRBV20-1 to TRBJ1-5; the D is unclear. V lost 1 base to trimming and J lost 4 bases, with 11 bases between them. The length of the CDR3 is 14 residues. The germline V gene has CDR1 DFQATT and CDR2 SNEGSKA (reference sequence). CDR3 region: CSARVLDINQPQHF. The CDR3 region has the DNA TGCAGTGCTAGAGTGCTAGACATTAATCAGCCCCAGCATTTT.

The sample holds a few counts of this clonotype. The chain links TRBV21-1 to TRBJ1-2; the D call of TRBD1 is as the table states it, not checked on the DNA. TRBV21-1 is a documented pseudogene. The CDR3 runs to 19 residues. In DNA, the CDR3 is TGTGCCAGCAGCAAAGCGGGGCAGGGGGCTAGAGTCCGCAACTATGGCTACACCTTC. Translating it yields CASSKAGQGARVRNYGYTF.

The CDR3 region is CASSDVHKGLYGYTF. CDR3 in DNA: TGTGCCAGCAGTGACGTCCACAAGGGCCTATATGGCTACACCTTC. This chain links TRBV6-1 with TRBJ1-2; D ambiguous. Germline values: CDR1 MNHNS, CDR2 SASEGT. V was clipped by 3 bases and J by 5 bases, with 16 bases between them. The CDR3 is made up of 15 amino acids.

This chain connects TRBV12-3 or TRBV12-4 to TRBJ1-1; D is uncertain. The germline V and J ends were trimmed by 2 bases and 1 base, with 14 bases remaining between them. This CDR3 has 16 amino acids. The CDR3 is CASSLIQRRPNTEAFF. The DNA of the CDR3 is TGTGCCAGCAGTTTAATTCAGAGACGCCCGAACACTGAAGCTTTCTTT.

J is TRBJ1-2 and V is TRBV7-2; TRBD1 matches at 7 bases. Trimming removed 5 bases from V and 4 bases from J; junction bases left unmatched: 7. This CDR3 is 14 amino acids long. Germline lookup yields CDR1 SGHTA and CDR2 FQGNSA. The CDR3 loop reads CASSRQGGVYGYTF. In nucleotides, the CDR3 is TGTGCCAGCAGCCGACAGGGTGGGGTCTATGGCTACACCTTC.

There are a few counts of this clonotype. This sequence joins TRBV7-2 and TRBJ2-5, with TRBD2 as a possible D gene (6 bases). The CDR3 loop spans 16 amino acids. The germline V gene has CDR1 SGHTA and CDR2 FQGNSA. V was clipped by 1 base and J by 11 bases, with 23 bases between them. For the CDR3, the DNA is TGTGCCAGCAGCTTAGGGGGGGTCACGGCGATCAATGAGCAGTACTTC. It translates to CASSLGGVTAINEQYF.

The table lists this clonotype with many counts. CDR3 region: CASSLDQGAYTF. CDR3 nucleotide sequence: TGTGCCAGCAGTTTAGATCAGGGGGCCTACACCTTC. This rearrangement joins TRBV12-3 or TRBV12-4 to TRBJ1-2, with 8 bases aligning to TRBD1. The V segment lost 1 base and the J segment 10 bases; nucleotides outside the gene matches: 2. This CDR3 has 12 amino acids.

The chain uses TRBV10-3 and TRBJ1-2; 7 bases match TRBD1. Germline loops: CDR1 ENHRY, CDR2 SYGVKD. Trimming cost V 6 bases and J 2 bases; bases outside gene matches: 12. This CDR3 region has 16 residues. The CDR3 protein is CAIRRETGRDNYGYTF. Written as DNA, the CDR3 is TGTGCCATCAGGAGGGAGACAGGGAGGGACAACTATGGCTACACCTTC.

This clonotype came up once. The rearrangement joins TRBV10-3 to TRBJ2-1; D perhaps matches TRBD2 (5 bases). Deletions cut 4 bases from V and 0 bases from J, with 7 bases between. Germline V CDR1 and CDR2: ENHRY, SYGVKD. The CDR3 extends over 14 amino acids. The CDR3 DNA reads TGTGCCATCAGTGGAGGGTTCTCCTACAATGAGCAGTTCTTC. This encodes CAISGGFSYNEQFF.

As DNA, the CDR3 is TGTGCCAGCAGCCTGGGGGTCTGGGATCGGTACTTC. Residues: CASSLGVWDRYF. The gene calls are TRBV7-2 and TRBJ2-5; D might be TRBD1 or TRBD2, each matching 5 bases. V was pared by 5 bases and J by 13 bases, with 17 bases between. The CDR3 is 12 residues long. Germline V gene sequence: CDR1 SGHTA, CDR2 FQGNSA.

The table lists this clonotype with a few counts. The V gene is TRBV24-1, the J gene TRBJ2-5, with TRBD2 matching over 9 bases. Trimming removed 4 bases from V and 5 bases from J; junction bases left unmatched: 10. Germline CDR1 and CDR2: KGHDR and SFDVKD. The CDR3 sequence is 16 residues long. The CDR3, as DNA: TGTGCCACCAGTGAGTTTATTAGCGGGGGTGTGGAGACCCAGTACTTC. Encoded protein: CATSEFISGGVETQYF.

V usage is TRBV7-2 and J usage is TRBJ2-7, with D hard to call. The J call is in doubt because the DNA end fits TRBJ2-5 better. Germline loops: CDR1 SGHTA, CDR2 FQGNSA. The CDR3 covers 12 residues. CDR3 sequence reads: CASSLWLETQYF. The CDR3 nucleotides are TGTGCCAGCAGCTTGTGGTTGGAGACCCAGTACTTC.